The 16 T cell receptor beta chains listed next were all sequenced from one sample in a study of cytomegalovirus exposure and HLA in healthy donors. The PCR made use of 60 Vbeta and 13 Jbeta primers. Sequencing used immunoSEQ multiplex PCR; TCRdb keeps in-frame clones, though not all of them. Here the sample spans over 75,000 clones, around 71% being singletons. Material: PBMCs. These receptors were collected from a man aged 25-45 years in good health and CMV-seronegative.

A note on this clone: A junction boundary mismatches the germline segment, possibly from a read error. CDR3 region: CASSLNRWRTQGETQYF. The CDR3 bases are TGTGCTAGCAGCTTAAATCGTTGGAGGACCCAAGGGGAGACCCAGTACTTC. The rearrangement joins TRBV7-7 to TRBJ2-5, with D possibly TRBD2 on 5 matching bases. CDR1 SSHAT and CDR2 FNYEAQ come from the germline V gene (reference sequence). This CDR3 has 17 residues.

This chain uses TRBV30 with TRBJ1-2; D is possibly TRBD1 (6 bases). There are 14 residues in the CDR3. Deletions cut 4 bases from V and 8 bases from J, with 20 bases between. CDR1 is GTSNPN, CDR2 SVGIG, per germline (reference sequence). The CDR3 sequence: CAWIRPTGNQGYTF. CDR3 nucleotides: TGTGCCTGGATTCGACCCACAGGGAATCAGGGCTACACCTTC.

On this clone itself: The junction departs from germline at one end; a sequencing error may be responsible. The gene calls are TRBV2 and TRBJ2-6; the D is unclear. Germline V gene lookup returns CDR1 SNHLY and CDR2 FYNNEI. This CDR3 is 15 amino acids long. The CDR3 DNA sequence: TGTGCCAGCAGTTTTGCCAGAGGCTTAGCCAACGTCCTGCCTTTC. This codes for CASSFARGLANVLPF.

The chain employs TRBV9 and TRBJ2-7; D possibly corresponds to TRBD2 (5 bases). Trimming took off 0 bases at V and 4 bases at J, with 8 bases between the two ends. Germline V lookup: CDR1 SGDLS, CDR2 YYNGEE. The CDR3 is made up of 13 amino acids. As DNA, the CDR3 is TGTGCCAGCAGCGTAGCTAGCACGTACGAGCAGTACTTC. Its translation: CASSVASTYEQYF.

The gene calls are TRBV7-9 and TRBJ2-5; TRBD2 is a possible D gene (6 bases). The CDR3 runs to 14 residues. Germline V gives CDR1 SEHNR, CDR2 FQNEAQ (reference sequence). Trimming took off 5 bases at V and 1 base at J, with 11 bases between the two ends. The CDR3 sequence: CASSGRDRQETQYF. The CDR3 nucleotides are TGTGCCAGCAGCGGGCGGGACCGCCAAGAGACCCAGTACTTC.

This clone was detected a few times. The chain combines TRBV18 with TRBJ1-1, with D possibly TRBD1 on 5 matching bases. V lost 3 bases, J lost 8 bases, and 16 bases lay in between. CDR1 is KGHSH, CDR2 LQKENI, per germline. This CDR3 region has 14 residues. The CDR3 sequence is CASSPGAQGREAFF. DNA of the CDR3: TGTGCCAGCTCACCCGGCGCGCAGGGTAGGGAAGCTTTCTTT. Variable domain in full (rest from reference TRBV18 and TRBJ1-1): NAGVMQNPRHLVRRRGQEARLRCSPMKGHSHVYWYRQLPEEGLKFMVYLQKENIIDESGMPKERFSAEFPKEGPSILRIQQVVRGDSAAYFCASSPGAQGREAFFGQGTRLTVV.

The chain has TRBV7-8 and TRBJ2-5; no clear D gene. V gave up 5 bases and J gave up 5 bases, with 6 bases separating them. CDR3 length equals 11 residues. Germline V gene data show CDR1 as SGHVS and CDR2 as FQNEAQ. DNA for the CDR3: TGTGCCAGCAGCCCCATGGAGACCCAGTACTTC. This translates into CASSPMETQYF.

V and J are TRBV4-2 and TRBJ1-1, with TRBD1 matching 7 bases. CDR1 LGHNA and CDR2 YNFKEQ come from the germline V gene. This CDR3 comprises 18 residues. V lost 0 bases, J lost 3 bases, and 13 bases stayed unmatched. The CDR3 protein is CASSQDWGAQTGDTEAFF. The CDR3 DNA follows: TGTGCCAGCAGCCAAGATTGGGGGGCCCAAACAGGGGACACTGAAGCTTTCTTT.

The chain carries TRBV6-5 and TRBJ2-7; D possibly corresponds to TRBD2 (5 bases). This CDR3 is built from 12 residues. The germline gives CDR1 MNHEY, CDR2 SVGAGI. Trimming shortened V by 8 bases and J by 2 bases, and 10 bases separated the two germline ends. CDR3 coding DNA: TGTGCCAGCGCCAGCGGCGCCTACGAGCAGTACTTC. Translating gives CASASGAYEQYF.

The V and J genes are TRBV4-1 and TRBJ1-1; no reliable D call. V lost 0 bases, J lost 4 bases, and 6 bases lay in between. Germline V CDR1 and CDR2: MGHRA, YSYEKL. CDR3 size: 13 residues. The CDR3 region has the DNA TGCGCCAGCAGCCAAGAACGACTCACTGAAGCTTTCTTT. Residues: CASSQERLTEAFF.

This clone was seen a handful of times. The chain is built from TRBV7-2 and TRBJ2-5; D may be TRBD1 (6 bases). The CDR3 totals 16 residues. Germline V gene sequence: CDR1 SGHTA, CDR2 FQGNSA. Trimming left V 0 bases short and J 5 bases short, with 16 bases between. DNA of the CDR3: TGTGCCAGCAGCTTAGCGGGGCAACAGGGCGGTGAGACCCAGTACTTC. It encodes CASSLAGQQGGETQYF.

This clone was seen once. This chain uses TRBV27 with TRBJ1-1; 11 bases agree with TRBD1. Germline V gives CDR1 MNHEY, CDR2 SMNVEV (reference sequence). The CDR3 runs 11 residues. V trimming: 10 bases; J trimming: 10 bases; junction bases outside the gene matches: 5. The CDR3, as DNA: TGTGCCACCCAGGACAGGGGGCGAGCTTTCTTT. Amino acid sequence: CATQDRGRAFF.

The V and J genes are TRBV9 and TRBJ1-4; D perhaps matches TRBD1 (6 bases). From germline, CDR1 is SGDLS and CDR2 YYNGEE. The V gene lost 4 bases and the J gene lost 5 bases, with 21 bases spanning the gap. CDR3 length: 17 amino acids. The DNA for the CDR3 is TGTGCCAGCAGCACCACCATCGGGGGGGGCGCGAATGAAAAACTGTTTTTT. It yields the protein CASSTTIGGGANEKLFF.

The chain has TRBV25-1 and TRBJ1-1; D gene uncertain. The V end lost 4 bases, the J end lost 4 bases, and 16 bases lay between the germline ends. The CDR3 totals 15 residues. Germline V CDR1 and CDR2: MGHDK, SYGVNS. The chain's CDR3 is CASSGVRGFGTEAFF. The DNA of the CDR3 is TGTGCCAGCAGTGGAGTAAGAGGGTTTGGCACTGAAGCTTTCTTT. Using reference TRBV25-1 and TRBJ1-1 for the parts outside the CDR3, the full variable domain is EADIYQTPRYLVIGTGKKITLECSQTMGHDKMYWYQQDPGMELHLIHYSYGVNSTEKGDLSSESTVSRIRTEHFPLTLESARPSHTSQYLCASSGVRGFGTEAFFGQGTRLTVV.

The chain combines TRBV6-6 with TRBJ1-5, with no clear D. Germline CDR1 MNHNY, CDR2 SVGAGI (reference sequence). Trimming stripped 8 bases from V and 0 bases from J, with 11 bases between. This CDR3 spans 14 amino acids. This CDR3 reads CASAGSDSNQPQHF. DNA for the CDR3: TGTGCCAGCGCGGGGAGCGATAGCAATCAGCCCCAGCATTTT.

CDR3 nucleotide sequence: TGCGCCAGCAGCCTGCAGGGTAGCTACGAGCAGTACTTC. It yields the protein CASSLQGSYEQYF. The J gene is TRBJ2-7, the V gene TRBV4-1; D is perhaps TRBD1 (5 bases). CDR1 and CDR2 (germline): MGHRA, YSYEKL. V gave up 4 bases and J gave up 3 bases, with 10 bases separating them. The CDR3 spans 13 residues.